The source of this T cell receptor beta chain is a study of control samples from healthy donors and cancer patients. Produced via immunoSEQ multiplex PCR; TCRdb's table is partial and in-frame only. The sample holds around 190,000 clones. Trimming at V came to 5 bases and at J to 0 bases, leaving 6 bases not matched to a gene. The CDR3 contains 15 residues. The germline CDR1 and CDR2 sequences are GTSNPN and SVGIG (reference sequence). The clonotype originates from a woman in her thirties in good health. The sequencing input was blood. The chain has TRBV30 and TRBJ1-3; 8 bases line up with TRBD1. DNA of the CDR3: TGTGCCTGGTTCAGGGGGCCCACCTCTGGAAACACCATATATTTT. Its translation: CAWFRGPTSGNTIYF.